The next 16 T cell receptor beta chains were all read from a single sample in a study of T-cell memory formation after mild COVID-19. TCRdb re-called the 5' RACE reads with MiXCR, one entry per CDR3 protein. The sample holds about 350,000 distinct CDR3 sequences, about 13% seen once. Input material: PBMCs or a T cell subset sorted from them (not recorded which). These receptors all stem from a man between 18 and 29 years old who had mild COVID-19 (a few samples of this study predate the infection). Cell type and time point are not known.

This clonotype was recorded a few times. The gene calls are TRBV9 and TRBJ2-3; D assignment may be TRBD1 or TRBD2 (6 bases each). The length of the CDR3 is 14 residues. CDR1 and CDR2 (germline): SGDLS, YYNGEE. Deletions cut 0 bases from V and 6 bases from J, with 11 bases between. CDR3 residues: CASSVAGAGDTQYF. CDR3 bases: TGTGCCAGCAGCGTAGCGGGGGCTGGGGATACGCAGTATTTT. The complete variable domain, with remaining parts taken from reference TRBV9 and TRBJ2-3, reads DSGVTQTPKHLITATGQRVTLRCSPRSGDLSVYWYQQSLDQGLQFLIQYYNGEERAKGNILERFSAQQFPDLHSELNLSSLELGDSALYFCASSVAGAGDTQYFGPGTRLTVL.

V usage is TRBV4-1 and J usage is TRBJ1-2; D is undetermined. V lost 3 bases to trimming and J lost 1 base, with 6 bases between them. Germline-derived CDR1 and CDR2 are MGHRA and YSYEKL. CDR3 size: 13 residues. The CDR3 DNA reads as TGCGCCAGCAGCCAGAAGGGTAACTATGGCTACACCTTC. Protein product: CASSQKGNYGYTF.

This sequence joins TRBV5-1 and TRBJ1-1, with 12 bases lining up with TRBD1. Germline CDR1 reads SGHRS; CDR2 reads YFSETQ. The CDR3 length is 17 residues. The V segment lost 3 bases and the J segment 1 base; nucleotides outside the gene matches: 7. This chain's CDR3 is CASSWDRGPKPNTEAFF. The DNA for the CDR3 is TGCGCCAGCAGCTGGGACAGGGGGCCAAAACCGAACACTGAAGCTTTCTTT.

V and J are TRBV15 and TRBJ2-7; TRBD2 aligns across 8 bases. The J segment lost 7 bases and the V segment lost 3 bases, leaving 5 bases of the junction unmatched. The CDR3 is 13 amino acids. Germline loops: CDR1 LNHNV, CDR2 YYDKDF (reference sequence). CDR3 nucleotide sequence: TGTGCCACCAGCAGGAGACTAGCGAGGGAGCAGTACGTC. It is translated as CATSRRLAREQYV.

The V call is TRBV9, the J call TRBJ1-6; TRBD1 might be the D (5 bases). There are 13 residues in the CDR3. Germline CDR1 and CDR2: SGDLS and YYNGEE. The V gene lost 0 bases and the J gene lost 18 bases, with 16 bases spanning the gap. CDR3 loop: CASSVDVRGENHF. CDR3 bases: TGTGCCAGCAGCGTAGACGTGAGGGGCGAAAACCACTTT.

The J gene is TRBJ2-1, the V gene TRBV12-3 or TRBV12-4; 12 bases map to TRBD2. V shed 3 bases, J shed 7 bases, and the junction held 4 bases outside the gene matches. CDR3 length equals 15 residues. CDR3 DNA: TGTGCCAGCAGTTTTCGGACTAGCGGGAAGAATGAGCAGTTCTTC. This translates into CASSFRTSGKNEQFF.

This clonotype was counted only a few times. This chain joins TRBV18 and TRBJ2-1; 7 nucleotides line up with TRBD1. Germline V lookup: CDR1 KGHSH, CDR2 LQKENI. CDR3 length: 14 amino acids. V shed 4 bases and J 5 bases; nucleotides not matched to a gene: 5. The CDR3 nucleotides are TGTGCCAGCTCACTCCCGGGACAGCACAATGAGCAGTTCTTC. Encoded protein: CASSLPGQHNEQFF.

This clonotype was seen more than once but under ten times. The V gene is TRBV20-1, the J gene TRBJ1-6; D is uncertain. Between the trimmed V and J ends, which lost 0 bases and 8 bases, there was a span of 8 bases. Germline lookup yields CDR1 DFQATT and CDR2 SNEGSKA (reference sequence). The CDR3 has 13 amino acids. The CDR3 region has the DNA TGCAGTGCTAGAGATGAGATCGATTCACCCCTCCACTTT. Translation gives CSARDEIDSPLHF.

V and J are TRBV6-2 or TRBV6-3 and TRBJ1-1; TRBD1 matches 7 bases. The CDR3 consists of 13 residues. The trim removed 6 bases at V and 9 bases at J, leaving 10 bases unmatched. CDR1 is MNHEY and CDR2 is SVGEGT in the germline V gene. The CDR3, as DNA: TGTGCCAGCAGGCGCCGGGACAGCGAGAAAGCTTTCTTT. This translates into CASRRRDSEKAFF.

V usage is TRBV9 and J usage is TRBJ2-5, with D perhaps matching TRBD1 or TRBD2 (5 bases each). The CDR3 covers 13 residues. V lost 0 bases, J lost 5 bases, and 8 bases lay in between. From germline, CDR1 is SGDLS and CDR2 YYNGEE. CDR3 in amino acids: CASSVEWGETQYF. For the CDR3, the DNA is TGTGCCAGCAGCGTAGAATGGGGGGAGACCCAGTACTTC.

The chain uses TRBV4-1 and TRBJ2-5, with D perhaps TRBD1 or TRBD2 (6 bases each). This CDR3 is built from 15 residues. Trimming stripped 1 base from V and 4 bases from J, with 13 bases between. The germline V gene encodes CDR1 MGHRA and CDR2 YSYEKL. CDR3 in DNA: TGCGCCAGCAGCCAAGCTAACAGGGAGGTAGAGACCCAGTACTTC. This gives the protein CASSQANREVETQYF.

The chain joins TRBV2 to TRBJ1-1; tentative D call: TRBD1 (5 bases). The CDR3 is 12 residues long. CDR1 is SNHLY, CDR2 FYNNEI, per germline. The V end lost 8 bases, the J end lost 11 bases, and 18 bases lay between the germline ends. The CDR3 coding sequence is TGTGCCAGCTCGGTGGATAGGGGAGAGGCTTTCTTT. Protein product: CASSVDRGEAFF.

The chain has TRBV20-1 and TRBJ2-3; possibly TRBD2 for D (6 bases). Trimming removed 5 bases from V and 11 bases from J, with 14 bases in between. The CDR3 spans 11 residues. Germline CDR1 is DFQATT and CDR2 is SNEGSKA (reference sequence). The CDR3 reads CSAWRGGKQYF. The CDR3 nucleotides are TGCAGTGCTTGGCGGGGTGGAAAGCAGTATTTT.

This clonotype showed up just a few times. V usage is TRBV5-4 and J usage is TRBJ2-1; 10 bases match TRBD2. Germline V CDR1 and CDR2: SGHNT, YYREEE (reference sequence). The CDR3 runs 13 residues. V was pared by 4 bases and J by 8 bases, with 3 bases of the junction left unmatched. The CDR3 region has the DNA TGTGCCAGCAGCGGACTAGCGGTCGATGAGCAGTTCTTC. Amino acids: CASSGLAVDEQFF.

This clonotype has more than one count but fewer than ten. CDR3 protein: CASSFLTPGQVHSGNTIYF. CDR3 DNA sequence: TGTGCCAGCAGCTTCCTTACTCCGGGACAGGTTCACTCTGGAAACACCATATATTTT. J is TRBJ1-3 and V is TRBV7-9; TRBD1 agrees at 8 bases. The CDR3 is 19 residues long. Germline V lookup: CDR1 SEHNR, CDR2 FQNEAQ (reference sequence). The J segment lost 0 bases and the V segment lost 3 bases, leaving 13 bases of the junction unmatched. Drawing the rest from reference TRBV7-9 and TRBJ1-3, the complete variable domain is DTGVSQNPRHKITKRGQNVTFRCDPISEHNRLYWYRQTLGQGPEFLTYFQNEAQLEKSRLLSDRFSAERPKGSFSTLEIQRTEQGDSAMYLCASSFLTPGQVHSGNTIYFGEGSWLTVV.

This clonotype showed up just a few times. The V gene is TRBV5-1, the J gene TRBJ2-1; 10 nucleotides line up with TRBD2. The CDR3 is 16 amino acids. The J segment lost 3 bases and the V segment lost 4 bases, leaving 7 bases of the junction unmatched. Germline V gene lookup returns CDR1 SGHRS and CDR2 YFSETQ. The DNA of the CDR3 is TGCGCCAGCAGCCTCCAAACTAGCGGGGTCTACAATGAGCAGTTCTTC. Amino acid sequence: CASSLQTSGVYNEQFF.